This T cell receptor beta chain originates from a study of shared clonotypes between healthy human individuals. Germline CDR1 and CDR2: MNHNY and SVGAGI (reference sequence). This CDR3 is 15 amino acids long. V lost 0 bases to trimming and J lost 4 bases; unmatched junction nucleotides: 2. The data were produced by immunoSEQ multiplex PCR, yet TCRdb's version contains in-frame clones alone and is incomplete. The sample lists under 2,000,000 clones; approximately 95% were seen once. Whole-study results and caveats: Rarefaction exposed incomplete sorted-subset sequencing despite large depth.

Terminally differentiated effector memory CD45RA+ cells were excluded from the naive CD8 cells, which were CD45RO-negative and positively selected for CCR7. Healthy adults negative for HIV, lacking recent acute infections or vaccinations, served as donors. This clone occurred once. What it binds is not known. The chain is built from TRBV6-6 and TRBJ2-2; 7 bases are a match to TRBD1. The sequence derives from a man younger than 30 in good health. Sequenced sample: naive CD8+ T cells sorted from blood. The CDR3 spells CASSYSAGGTGELFF. CDR3 bases: TGTGCCAGCAGTTACTCAGCAGGGGGCACCGGGGAGCTGTTTTTT.